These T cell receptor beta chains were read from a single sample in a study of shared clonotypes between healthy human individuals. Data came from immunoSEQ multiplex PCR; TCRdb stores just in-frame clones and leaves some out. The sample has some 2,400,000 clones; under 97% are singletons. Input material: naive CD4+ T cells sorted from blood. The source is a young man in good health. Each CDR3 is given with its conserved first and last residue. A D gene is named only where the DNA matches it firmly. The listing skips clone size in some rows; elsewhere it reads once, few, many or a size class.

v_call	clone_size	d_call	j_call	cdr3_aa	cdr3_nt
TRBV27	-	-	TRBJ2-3	CASREPRSTDTQYF	TGTGCCAGCAGGGAACCGCGCAGCACAGATACGCAGTATTTT
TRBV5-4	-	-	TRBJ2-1	CASSSSTGTYNEQFF	TGTGCCAGCAGCTCGTCCACCGGGACCTACAATGAGCAGTTCTTC
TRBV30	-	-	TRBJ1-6	CAWTLWRPNSPLHF	TGTGCCTGGACCCTTTGGCGGCCAAATTCACCCCTCCACTTT
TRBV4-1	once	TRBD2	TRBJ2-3	CASSHSRLAGLTDTQYF	TGCGCCAGCAGCCATTCCAGACTAGCGGGTCTCACAGATACGCAGTATTTT
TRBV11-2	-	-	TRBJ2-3	CASSQNNPSTDTQYF	TGTGCCAGCAGCCAGAATAACCCTTCCACAGATACGCAGTATTTT
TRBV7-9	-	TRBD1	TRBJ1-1	CASSTQATGATEAFF	TGTGCCAGCAGCACGCAAGCTACAGGGGCCACTGAAGCTTTCTTT
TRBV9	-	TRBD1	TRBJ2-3	CASSALPGTGLTDTQYF	TGTGCCAGCAGCGCCCTTCCCGGGACAGGGCTTACAGATACGCAGTATTTT
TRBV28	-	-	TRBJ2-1	CASKEPGHSYNEQFF	TGTGCCAGCAAGGAGCCAGGGCACTCCTACAATGAGCAGTTCTTC
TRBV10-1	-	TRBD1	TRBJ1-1	CASSDLQGAGTEAFF	TGCGCCAGCAGTGACCTACAGGGGGCTGGAACTGAAGCTTTCTTT
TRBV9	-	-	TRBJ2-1	CASSVQAGNEQFF	TGTGCCAGCAGCGTCCAGGCGGGCAATGAGCAGTTCTTC
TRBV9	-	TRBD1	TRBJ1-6	CASSVATGDNSPLHF	TGTGCCAGCAGCGTAGCCACAGGGGACAATTCACCCCTCCACTTT
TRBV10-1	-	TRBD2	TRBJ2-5	CASSPMSGRTQETQYF	TGCGCCAGCAGCCCCATGAGCGGGAGGACCCAAGAGACCCAGTACTTC
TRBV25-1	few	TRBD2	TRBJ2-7	CASSKAGVAYEQYF	TGTGCCAGCAGTAAGGCGGGGGTAGCCTACGAGCAGTACTTC
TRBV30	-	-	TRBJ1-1	CAWSVRGVGEAFF	TGTGCCTGGAGTGTAAGGGGGGTTGGTGAAGCTTTCTTT
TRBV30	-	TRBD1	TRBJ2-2	CAWSVSRGHGELFF	TGTGCCTGGAGTGTATCCAGGGGGCACGGGGAGCTGTTTTTT
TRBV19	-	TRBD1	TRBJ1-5	CASRTTGTDQPQHF	TGTGCCAGTAGGACGACAGGGACGGACCAGCCCCAGCATTTT
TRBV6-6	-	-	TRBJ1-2	CASSYPGIGSYGYTF	TGTGCCAGCAGTTACCCGGGGATCGGATCTTATGGCTACACCTTC
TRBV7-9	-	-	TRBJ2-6	CASNKFSGANVLTF	TGTGCCAGCAACAAGTTCTCTGGGGCCAACGTCCTGACTTTC
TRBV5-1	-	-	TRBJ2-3	CASSPLTDTDTQYF	TGCGCCAGCAGCCCCCTGACGGACACAGATACGCAGTATTTT
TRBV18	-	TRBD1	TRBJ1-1	CASSPRTGKNTEAFF	TGTGCCAGCTCACCAAGGACAGGGAAGAACACTGAAGCTTTCTTT
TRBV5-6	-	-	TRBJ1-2	CASSFGLGVGGYTF	TGTGCCAGCAGCTTTGGGTTAGGGGTTGGTGGCTACACCTTC
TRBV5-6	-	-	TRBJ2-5	CASSLEAGGRETQYF	TGTGCCAGCAGCTTGGAGGCCGGGGGCAGGGAGACCCAGTACTTC
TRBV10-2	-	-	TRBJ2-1	CASSESVEQFF	TGCGCCAGCAGTGAGTCGGTTGAGCAGTTCTTC
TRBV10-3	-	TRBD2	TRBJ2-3	CAISESRLAGPTDTQYF	TGTGCCATCAGTGAGTCGCGTCTAGCGGGACCCACAGATACGCAGTATTTT
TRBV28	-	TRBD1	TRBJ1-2	CASSSRDRYGYTF	TGTGCCAGCAGTTCCCGGGACAGATATGGCTACACCTTC
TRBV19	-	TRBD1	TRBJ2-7	CASSIEGQGYEQYF	TGTGCCAGTAGTATAGAGGGACAGGGGTACGAGCAGTACTTC
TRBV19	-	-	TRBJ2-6	CASKTASGANVLTF	TGTGCCAGTAAAACAGCCTCTGGGGCCAACGTCCTGACTTTC
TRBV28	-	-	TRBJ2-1	CASSFSNYNEQFF	TGTGCCAGCAGTTTTTCGAACTACAATGAGCAGTTCTTC
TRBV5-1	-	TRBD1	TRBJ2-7	CASSLSQDRGYEQYF	TGCGCCAGCAGCTTGTCTCAGGACAGGGGCTACGAGCAGTACTTC
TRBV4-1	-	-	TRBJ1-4	CASSYPGTRNEKLFF	TGCGCCAGCAGTTACCCCGGGACACGGAATGAAAAACTGTTTTTT
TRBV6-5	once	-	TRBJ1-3	CASSYSGQGGNTIYF	TGTGCCAGCAGTTACTCAGGGCAGGGTGGAAACACCATATATTTT
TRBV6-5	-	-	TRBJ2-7	CASSHRPTSSYEQYF	TGTGCCAGCAGCCACAGGCCAACTAGCTCCTACGAGCAGTACTTC
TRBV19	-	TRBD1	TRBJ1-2	CASSNRQGANYGYTF	TGTGCCAGTAGTAATCGACAGGGAGCTAACTATGGCTACACCTTC
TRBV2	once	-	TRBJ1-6	CASIGLRGLNSPLHF	TGTGCCAGCATTGGACTCCGGGGCCTAAATTCACCCCTCCACTTT
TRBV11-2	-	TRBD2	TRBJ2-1	CASSGLAAAGYEQFF	TGTGCCAGCAGCGGGCTAGCGGCAGCAGGCTATGAGCAGTTCTTC
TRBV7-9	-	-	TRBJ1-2	CASTPGVYGYTF	TGTGCCAGCACCCCGGGTGTCTATGGCTACACCTTC
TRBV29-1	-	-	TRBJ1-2	CSVEAHLGIGYTF	TGCAGCGTTGAAGCCCACCTCGGTATAGGCTACACCTTC
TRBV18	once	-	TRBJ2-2	CASSPRTANTGELFF	TGTGCCAGCTCACCACGGACGGCGAACACCGGGGAGCTGTTTTTT
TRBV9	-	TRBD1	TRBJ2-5	CASSGSGTAKETQYF	TGTGCCAGCAGCGGTTCCGGGACAGCGAAAGAGACCCAGTACTTC
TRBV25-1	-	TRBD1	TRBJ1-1	CASRGQLAEAFF	TGTGCCAGCAGGGGACAGTTGGCTGAAGCTTTCTTT
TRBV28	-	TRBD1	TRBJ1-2	CASSLGDRDYGYTF	TGTGCCAGCAGTTTGGGAGACAGGGATTATGGCTACACCTTC
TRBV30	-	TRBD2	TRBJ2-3	CAWSPVAVALAGRDTQYF	TGTGCCTGGAGCCCAGTGGCCGTGGCACTAGCGGGACGGGATACGCAGTATTTT
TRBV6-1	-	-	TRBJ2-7	CASSDTKGAYEQYF	TGTGCCAGCAGTGATACGAAGGGAGCCTACGAGCAGTACTTC
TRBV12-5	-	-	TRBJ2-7	CASAPLASVKGNEQYF	TGTGCTAGTGCCCCCCTTGCTAGCGTCAAGGGGAACGAGCAGTACTTC
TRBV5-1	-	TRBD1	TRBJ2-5	CASSSGQAGQETQYF	TGCGCCAGCAGTTCCGGACAGGCCGGGCAGGAGACCCAGTACTTC
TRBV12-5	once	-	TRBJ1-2	CASGLAGVRGYTF	TGTGCTAGTGGTTTGGCAGGGGTTCGTGGCTACACCTTC
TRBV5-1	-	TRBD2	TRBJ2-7	CASSPGWLAGVGEQYF	TGCGCCAGCAGCCCTGGTTGGTTAGCGGGAGTAGGCGAGCAGTACTTC
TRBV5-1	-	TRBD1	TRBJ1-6	CASSRGTANSPLHF	TGCGCCAGCAGCCGCGGGACAGCCAATTCACCCCTCCACTTT
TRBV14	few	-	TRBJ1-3	CASSRGTESTSGNTIYF	TGTGCCAGCAGCCGAGGGACGGAGAGTACCTCTGGAAACACCATATATTTT
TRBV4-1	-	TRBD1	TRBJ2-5	CASSQDPLGQGLRETQYF	TGCGCCAGCAGCCAAGATCCCCTGGGACAGGGTTTGAGGGAGACCCAGTACTTC
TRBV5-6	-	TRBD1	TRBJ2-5	CASSTTTGAETQYF	TGTGCCAGCAGCACGACTACAGGGGCGGAGACCCAGTACTTC
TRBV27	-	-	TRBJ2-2	CASSLISTGELFF	TGTGCCAGCTCGTTGATCTCCACCGGGGAGCTGTTTTTT
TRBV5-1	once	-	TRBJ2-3	CASRLGGTDTQYF	TGCGCCAGCAGGCTAGGAGGGACAGATACGCAGTATTTT
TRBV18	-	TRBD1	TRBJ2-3	CASSPRQGTDTQYF	TGTGCCAGCTCTCCCCGACAGGGTACAGATACGCAGTATTTT
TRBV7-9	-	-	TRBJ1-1	CASSLGSGTEAFF	TGTGCCAGCAGCTTAGGGTCGGGCACTGAAGCTTTCTTT
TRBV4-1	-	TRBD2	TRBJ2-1	CASSQDPSGAYNEQFF	TGCGCCAGCAGCCAAGATCCTAGCGGGGCATACAATGAGCAGTTCTTC
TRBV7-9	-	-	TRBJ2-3	CASSFSAGVLDTQYF	TGTGCCAGCAGCTTCTCGGCAGGGGTTCTGGATACGCAGTATTTT
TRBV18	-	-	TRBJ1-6	CASSLTPLQVYNSPLHF	TGTGCCAGCTCCCTCACGCCTTTACAGGTCTATAATTCACCCCTCCACTTT
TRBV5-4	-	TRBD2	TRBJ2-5	CASSRGLVEAETQYF	TGTGCCAGCAGCAGGGGACTAGTCGAGGCAGAGACCCAGTACTTC